One T cell receptor beta chain is described in this entry. The antigen it binds to is not known. At one boundary the junction diverges from the germline segment, which might be a read error. This entry belongs to a study of T cells in Graves' hyperthyroidism and ophthalmopathy (dated by TCRdb to between 2018 and 2021). About the study as a whole: TCR V-J signatures able to tell the groups apart were searched for in a discovery cohort of 100 patients, of whom 43 had Graves' ophthalmopathy and about 55 had stable Graves' hyperthyroidism. Whether ophthalmopathy could be predicted prospectively was tested in an independent validation cohort made up of roughly 20 hyperthyroidism patients plus 17 patients who later progressed to ophthalmopathy. For training and testing, the 100 or so patients in the discovery cohort were randomly divided in a 7:3 ratio. In several Graves' hyperthyroidism patients, the study also compared T-cell repertoires from thyroid tissue with T-cell repertoires from blood. After sampling, hyperthyroidism patients received methimazole starting at 30 mg daily, and ophthalmopathy patients received high-dose intravenous methylprednisolone. According to the paper, TCR Vbeta CDR3 sequencing was carried out on approximately 140 peripheral blood samples, which came from 40 to 45 ophthalmopathy, about 75 hyperthyroidism and approximately 17 progressor patients.

Graves' hyperthyroidism was defined as stable when no progression to ophthalmopathy occurred over 18 months of follow-up. Hyperthyroidism patients were newly diagnosed, with disease duration under 2 months, and aged 18 to 65 years. Any patient with an uncontrolled infection, another autoimmune disease, pregnancy or lactation was excluded. Diagnoses were established on the basis of clinical symptoms, serum thyroxine and TRAb, thyroid ultrasound, and orbital computed tomography. Total RNA was extracted using Trizol reagent, and RNA quality was assessed on an Agilent 2100 Bioanalyzer. Summary of the overall study and its limitations: Most expanded thyroid clonotypes (frequency above 0.001) were also found in blood, which suggests that blood repertoires may mirror thyroid immune responses. Ophthalmopathy was separated from stable hyperthyroidism by a 13 V-J signature model, with approximately 86% sensitivity and roughly 81% specificity obtained in cross-validation and 80%/75% obtained in testing. During validation, the model predicted progression to ophthalmopathy a median of about 5.9 months ahead of onset, with around 70% sensitivity and 72% to 85% specificity. No statistical method was used to set the sample size in advance, and investigators knew the group allocation.

The TCR beta CDR3 regions were amplified from RNA transcripts. The first round of RT-PCR for the TCR CDR3 was performed with the HTBI primer set and the Qiagen OneStep RT-PCR kit. Libraries were constructed in a second round of multiplex PCR, after which size selection and purification were performed. Libraries were sequenced paired-end with 100 bp reads on an Illumina HiSeq2000. The original methods were these. Raw data were processed with SOAPnuke, discarding reads with adapters, uncalled bases, mean Phred below 15, or no exact constant-primer or identifier match. High-quality paired reads were merged using COPE v1.2.5, and each unique nucleotide sequence was defined as a clonotype. Clonotypes were aligned to IMGT TRBV, TRBD and TRBJ reference segments using MiTCR v1.1. The analysis was restricted to V-J combinations with a frequency above 0.0001, which together covered over 99% of the repertoires. A TCS score was defined as the ratio of F50 (clonal expansion) to E x V (chaos), with BLOSUM62-based TCRdist applied between CDR3 peptides within each V-J. Welch's t-statistics and random forest reduced 500 to 550 V-J features to about 12, which were used in a naive Bayes classifier (R e1071). TCRdb took the public reads, trimmed them with fastp at Q25, ran MiXCR for clone calling and kept in-frame beta chains. Entries that share a CDR3 protein sequence are merged under the most common genes and DNA. These V and J calls derive from TCRdb rather than the authors' analysis. This sample has around 540,000 distinct CDR3 sequences in its table, and roughly 50% of those were observed once. The ten largest clones add up to 8% to 8.5% of the sample.

The germline V gene gives CDR1 as WSHSY and CDR2 as SAAADI. Measured from the cysteine to the phenylalanine, the CDR3 is 13 residues long. Only the CDR3 part of the read is kept: 39 bases, read in frame from the first base. The clonotype comes from a woman between 18 and 30 years old with Graves' hyperthyroidism. Donor details come from another sample of the same person, matched by shared clones. Recombination linked TRBV10-2 to TRBJ2-5; matching of 5 bases hints at TRBD2 as the D gene. Sample: peripheral blood or thyroid tissue (not recorded which). The nucleotides are TGTGCCAGCAGTCCTCCCCCCGAGGAGGCCCAGTACTTC. Its coded protein is CASSPPPEEAQYF.